This T cell receptor beta chain was documented in a study of T cells expressing NK-cell markers. Study in general: Sorted CD3+CD56-NKG2C+, CD3+CD56+NKG2C- and CD3+CD56+NKG2C+ T cells were the source of the TCR beta repertoires. With respect to HCMV, most of the eight sequenced donors were seropositive, and one was seronegative. Overall study findings and caveats: Dominant NKG2C+ clonotypes made up roughly 1.0-7.0% of CD8+ T cells in roughly six donors.

A word on this clonotype: The target antigen is unknown.

The CDR3 is made up of 17 amino acids. Germline loops: CDR1 LGHNA, CDR2 YSLEER. Libraries used 5'RACE template switching adding universal primer site and UMIs. TCRdb re-analyzed the 5' RACE reads; it lists each CDR3 protein once, without DNA. The sample includes 440,000 or so distinct CDR3 sequences. Specimen: blood T cells: a sorted CD56 or NKG2C T cell subset, CD4+ or CD8+ T cells, or bulk PBMC T cells (not recorded which). The origin of this receptor is a woman aged 18 to 75 in good health. The chain employs TRBV4-3 and TRBJ2-1; TCRdb indicates TRBD2, and absent DNA this call remains unverified. The CDR3 region is CASSQGTSASSYNEQFF.